The 9 T cell receptor beta chains listed next were all sequenced from one sample in a study of Graves' ophthalmopathy and Graves' hyperthyroidism. Amplification from RNA transcripts yielded the TCR beta CDR3 regions. First-round RT-PCR used HTBI primers; second-round multiplex PCR followed. TCRdb processed the multiplex PCR reads anew with MiXCR; each CDR3 protein has one entry. The sample holds about 480,000 distinct CDR3 sequences, approximately 15% seen once. Sequenced sample: blood. The origin of the receptors is a woman aged 25 to 39 with Graves' ophthalmopathy.

This clonotype showed up many times. CDR3 protein: CASSYRRYGYTF. In DNA, the CDR3 is TGTGCCAGCAGTTACCGGCGATATGGCTACACCTTC. This chain joins TRBV6-2 or TRBV6-3 and TRBJ1-2; D remains unclear. Per germline, CDR1 MNHEY and CDR2 SVGEGT. The CDR3 length is 12 residues. V lost 2 bases, J lost 5 bases, and 6 bases lay in between.

This clonotype was detected ten times or more. V and J are TRBV6-1 and TRBJ2-2; TRBD2 matches 9 bases. Unmatched junction bases numbered 9, after V lost 6 bases and J lost 7 bases. The CDR3 totals 15 residues. Germline-derived CDR1 and CDR2 are MNHNS and SASEGT. The CDR3: CASSDGSGGSGELFF. In DNA, the CDR3 is TGTGCCAGCAGCGACGGTAGCGGGGGTAGCGGGGAGCTGTTTTTT.

This clonotype was observed many times. The chain carries TRBV12-3 or TRBV12-4 and TRBJ1-5; a weak D match, TRBD1 (6 bases). This CDR3 region has 15 residues. Trimming cost V 6 bases and J 1 base, with 13 bases left between them. The chain's CDR3 is CASSPDRLSNQPQHF. The DNA for the CDR3 is TGTGCCAGCAGCCCCGACAGGCTGAGCAATCAGCCCCAGCATTTT.

In this sample, this clonotype turned up a few times. The chain links TRBV9 to TRBJ1-1; D uncertain. Trimming removed 0 bases from V and 0 bases from J, with 9 bases in between. The V gene's germline CDR1 is SGDLS and CDR2 YYNGEE. The CDR3 totals 15 residues. The CDR3 protein is CASSVALGLNTEAFF. The CDR3, as DNA: TGTGCCAGCAGCGTAGCCCTCGGACTGAACACTGAAGCTTTCTTT.

This clonotype has ten or more counts. The chain links TRBV28 to TRBJ2-5; D unresolved. This CDR3 contains 11 residues. V shed 5 bases and J shed 5 bases, with 6 bases lying between them. Germline CDR1 MDHEN, CDR2 SYDVKM. DNA for the CDR3: TGTGCCAGCAGTCCGATGGAGACCCAGTACTTC. This translates into CASSPMETQYF.

The chain links TRBV20-1 to TRBJ1-5, with D perhaps matching TRBD1 (6 bases). Germline CDR1 and CDR2: DFQATT and SNEGSKA (reference sequence). The CDR3 extends over 17 amino acids. V was trimmed by 3 bases and J by 0 bases, leaving 18 bases between them. The CDR3 region has the DNA TGCAGTGCTAGTACAAGTACAGGGAAGGTTAGCAATCAGCCCCAGCATTTT. Protein sequence: CSASTSTGKVSNQPQHF.

This clonotype came up many times. This chain uses TRBV7-6 with TRBJ2-7; D unclear. This CDR3 contains 16 residues. V lost 2 bases, J lost 3 bases, and 17 bases lay in between. CDR1 and CDR2 from the germline V gene are SGHVS and FNYEAQ. For the CDR3, the DNA is TGTGCCAGCAGCTTAATGGGCAGCCAAATCCTCTACGAGCAGTACTTC. Its protein product is CASSLMGSQILYEQYF.

This clonotype was seen at least ten times. The rearrangement links TRBV27 to TRBJ1-2; possible D gene TRBD1, 5 bases. The CDR3 totals 13 residues. The V gene lost 5 bases and the J gene lost 2 bases, with 9 bases spanning the gap. The germline gives CDR1 MNHEY, CDR2 SMNVEV (reference sequence). CDR3 nucleotides: TGTGCCAGCAGTGGGGGGGGGAACTATGGCTACACCTTC. Its protein is CASSGGGNYGYTF.

This chain links TRBV3-1 with TRBJ2-5, with 9 bases identical to TRBD2. The V and J ends lost 4 bases and 5 bases, in that order; junction bases with no gene match: 11. CDR1 is LGHDT, CDR2 YNNKEL, per germline (reference sequence). The CDR3 loop spans 16 amino acids. Here the CDR3 DNA reads TGTGCCAGCAGCCCGGGACTGGCGGGAGGGTGGGAGACCCAGTACTTC. As protein: CASSPGLAGGWETQYF.